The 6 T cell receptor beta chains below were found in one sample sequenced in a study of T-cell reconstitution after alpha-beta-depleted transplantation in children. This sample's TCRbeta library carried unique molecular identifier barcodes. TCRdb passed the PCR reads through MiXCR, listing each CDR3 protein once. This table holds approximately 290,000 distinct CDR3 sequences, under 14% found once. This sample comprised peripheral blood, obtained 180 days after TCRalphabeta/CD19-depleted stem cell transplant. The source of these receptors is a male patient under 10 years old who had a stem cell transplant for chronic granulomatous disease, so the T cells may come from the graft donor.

This CDR3 reads CASSLAGTAYNEQFF. The CDR3 nucleotides read TGTGCCAGCAGTCTCGCCGGGACAGCCTACAATGAGCAGTTCTTC. The rearrangement links TRBV7-9 to TRBJ2-1, with TRBD1 matching 7 bases. The germline V gene encodes CDR1 SEHNR and CDR2 FQNEAQ (reference sequence). The CDR3 totals 15 residues. The ends lost 6 bases at V and 2 bases at J; junction bases unmatched: 7.

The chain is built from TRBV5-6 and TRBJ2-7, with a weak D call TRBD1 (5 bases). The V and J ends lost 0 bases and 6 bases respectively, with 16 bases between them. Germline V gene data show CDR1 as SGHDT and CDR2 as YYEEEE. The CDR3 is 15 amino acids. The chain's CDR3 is CASSLATDWSVEQYF. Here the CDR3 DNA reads TGTGCCAGCAGCTTGGCGACAGATTGGTCGGTCGAGCAGTACTTC.

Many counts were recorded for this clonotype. The CDR3 loop reads CASSPRRGSYNEQFF. In DNA form, the CDR3 reads TGTGCCAGCAGCCCCCGAAGAGGCTCCTACAATGAGCAGTTCTTC. V gene TRBV14 combines with J gene TRBJ2-1, with unresolved D. The CDR3 totals 15 residues. Per germline, CDR1 SGHDN and CDR2 FVKESK. Trimming shortened V by 4 bases and J by 0 bases, and 10 bases separated the two germline ends.

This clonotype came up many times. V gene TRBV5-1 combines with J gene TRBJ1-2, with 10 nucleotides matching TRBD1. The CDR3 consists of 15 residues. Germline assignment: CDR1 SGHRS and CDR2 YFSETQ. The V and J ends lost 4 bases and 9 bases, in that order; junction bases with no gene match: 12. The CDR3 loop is CASSGLTGGVLRYTF. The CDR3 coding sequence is TGCGCCAGCAGCGGACTGACAGGGGGCGTTCTCCGCTACACCTTC.

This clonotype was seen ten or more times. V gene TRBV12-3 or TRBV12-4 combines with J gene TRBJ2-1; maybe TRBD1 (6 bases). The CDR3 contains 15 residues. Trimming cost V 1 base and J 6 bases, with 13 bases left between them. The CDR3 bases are TGTGCCAGCAGTTTAGGAACAGGGTTTACCAATGAGCAGTTCTTC. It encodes CASSLGTGFTNEQFF.

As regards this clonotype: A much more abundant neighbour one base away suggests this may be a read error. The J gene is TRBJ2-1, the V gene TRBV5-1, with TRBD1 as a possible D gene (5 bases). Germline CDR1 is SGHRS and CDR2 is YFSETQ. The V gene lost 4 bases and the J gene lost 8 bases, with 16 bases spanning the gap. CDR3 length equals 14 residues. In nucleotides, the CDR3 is TGCGCCAGCAGCCCTGTAGGGGCGTTCGATGAGCAGTTCTTC. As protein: CASSPVGAFDEQFF.